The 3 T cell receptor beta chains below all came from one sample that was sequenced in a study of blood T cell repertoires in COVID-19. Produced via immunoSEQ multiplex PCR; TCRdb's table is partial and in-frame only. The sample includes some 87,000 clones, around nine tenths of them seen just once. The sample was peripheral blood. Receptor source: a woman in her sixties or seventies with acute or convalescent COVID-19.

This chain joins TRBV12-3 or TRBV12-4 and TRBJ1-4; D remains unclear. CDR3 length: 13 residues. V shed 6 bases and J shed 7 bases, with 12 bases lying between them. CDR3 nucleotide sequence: TGTGCCAGCAGCGCCGGGTCTACTGAAAAACTGTTTTTT. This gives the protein CASSAGSTEKLFF.

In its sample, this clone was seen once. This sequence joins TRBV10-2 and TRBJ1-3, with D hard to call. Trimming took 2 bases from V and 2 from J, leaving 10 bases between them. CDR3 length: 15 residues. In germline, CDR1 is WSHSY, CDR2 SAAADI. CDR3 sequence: CASSEVGRPGNTIYF. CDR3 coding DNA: TGCGCCAGCAGTGAGGTGGGGAGGCCTGGAAACACCATATATTTT.

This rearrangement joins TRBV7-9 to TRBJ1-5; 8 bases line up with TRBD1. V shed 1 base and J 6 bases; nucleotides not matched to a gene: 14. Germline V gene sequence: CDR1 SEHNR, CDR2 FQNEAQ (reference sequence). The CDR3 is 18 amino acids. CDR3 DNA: TGTGCCAGCAGCTTAGGGGGCTCCGGGACAGGTACGTCTCAGCCCCAGCATTTT. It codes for CASSLGGSGTGTSQPQHF.